These 26 T cell receptor beta chains were all obtained from the same sample, sequenced in a study of T cells in Graves' hyperthyroidism and ophthalmopathy. RNA transcripts provided the source from which TCR beta CDR3 regions were amplified. HTBI primers were employed in a first-round RT-PCR of the TCR CDR3. TCRdb reprocessed the multiplex PCR reads via MiXCR and lists one record per CDR3 protein. The table shows 500,000 to 600,000 distinct CDR3 sequences, with around 42% occurring only once. The sample was peripheral blood or thyroid tissue (not recorded which). The receptors stem from a woman aged 18-30 years with Graves' hyperthyroidism.

This clonotype was counted only a few times. This sequence joins TRBV20-1 and TRBJ1-2; D might be TRBD1 (5 bases). Trimming shortened V by 3 bases and J by 4 bases, and 15 bases separated the two germline ends. Looked up from germline, CDR1 is DFQATT and CDR2 is SNEGSKA (reference sequence). The CDR3 sequence is 14 residues long. DNA of the CDR3: TGCAGTGCTAGCTCCGGGGCGCGGACCTATGGCTACACCTTC. This encodes CSASSGARTYGYTF.

This clonotype has a count of ten or more. This chain links TRBV4-1 with TRBJ1-1; D ambiguous. Germline V lookup: CDR1 MGHRA, CDR2 YSYEKL. This CDR3 contains 15 residues. The V end was cut by 1 base, the J end by 1 base, with 10 bases between. The CDR3 loop reads CASSQVGRKNTEAFF. The CDR3 nucleotides read TGCGCCAGCAGCCAAGTAGGACGGAAGAACACTGAAGCTTTCTTT.

This clonotype was seen more than once but under ten times. This chain links TRBV10-3 with TRBJ1-1, with 10 bases aligning to TRBD1. Germline trimming cut 11 bases from V and 3 bases from J; bases unmatched to any gene: 6. In germline, CDR1 is ENHRY, CDR2 SYGVKD. The CDR3 length is 13 residues. The CDR3 here is CASTGTGDTEAFF. The CDR3 DNA is TGTGCCTCTACAGGGACAGGGGACACTGAAGCTTTCTTT.

The chain couples TRBV29-1 to TRBJ1-2; a weak D match, TRBD1 (5 bases). CDR3 length: 14 residues. Germline CDR1 and CDR2: SQVTM and ANQGSEA. V was shortened by 7 bases and J by 8 bases, with 23 bases between the two germline ends. The CDR3 nucleotides are TGCAGCGACCCGAGGGGTTCCTCTTTTCTGGGCTACACCTTC. It translates to CSDPRGSSFLGYTF.

The sample holds a few counts of this clonotype. The chain combines TRBV11-2 with TRBJ1-1; TRBD1 aligns across 9 bases. CDR3 length: 16 amino acids. Germline V lookup: CDR1 SGHAT, CDR2 FQNNGV. The trim removed 3 bases at V and 3 bases at J, leaving 8 bases unmatched. The CDR3 nucleotides read TGTGCCAGCAGCTTCTGGACAGGGGCCGATGACACTGAAGCTTTCTTT. Its translation is CASSFWTGADDTEAFF.

Note on this clonotype: With a much larger clone just one base away, this may be a read error. This rearrangement joins TRBV12-3 or TRBV12-4 to TRBJ2-7; D not resolved. The CDR3 consists of 13 residues. V was trimmed by 8 bases and J by 5 bases, leaving 16 bases between them. The CDR3 loop is CASRRSNIHEQYF. The CDR3 DNA is TGTGCCAGCCGACGGTCTAACATCCACGAGCAGTACTTC.

Worth noting for this clonotype: One junction end does not reproduce the germline sequence, and a read error may be involved. V gene TRBV10-2 combines with J gene TRBJ2-7; perhaps TRBD2 as D (7 bases). The CDR3 spans 14 residues. Germline values: CDR1 WSHSY, CDR2 SAAADI. CDR3 in DNA: TGTGCCAGCAGTTGGGGGGGCAGCTCCTACGAGCAGTACTTC. This codes for CASSWGGSSYEQYF.

The chain carries TRBV27 and TRBJ2-5; D gene uncertain. Trimming shortened V by 5 bases and J by 1 base, and 8 bases separated the two germline ends. There are 13 residues in the CDR3. Germline V gene sequence: CDR1 MNHEY, CDR2 SMNVEV (reference sequence). The CDR3 here is CASSSPRQETQYF. The CDR3, as DNA: TGTGCCAGCAGTAGCCCCCGCCAAGAGACCCAGTACTTC.

This clonotype was found many times. The chain combines TRBV10-3 with TRBJ2-7, with TRBD2 as a possible D gene (6 bases). V dropped 10 bases and J dropped 0 bases, with 16 bases sitting between them. Germline V gene data show CDR1 as ENHRY and CDR2 as SYGVKD. The CDR3 totals 14 residues. For the CDR3, the DNA is TGTGCCAGCGCTACTAGCAGCCTCTCCTACGAGCAGTACTTC. Amino acid sequence: CASATSSLSYEQYF.

This clonotype was detected many times. The chain combines TRBV27 with TRBJ1-2; possibly TRBD1 for D (5 bases). Trimming cost V 5 bases and J 4 bases, with 17 bases left between them. The CDR3 totals 15 residues. Germline CDR1 is MNHEY and CDR2 is SMNVEV (reference sequence). This CDR3 reads CASSIHRGGSYGYTF. For the CDR3, the DNA is TGTGCCAGCAGTATCCATCGGGGCGGCAGCTATGGCTACACCTTC.

This clonotype was recorded at least ten times. The rearrangement uses TRBV19 and TRBJ2-2; D is unclear. Germline lookup yields CDR1 LNHDA and CDR2 SQIVND (reference sequence). The CDR3 totals 16 residues. V lost 3 bases, J lost 0 bases, and 11 bases lay in between. The DNA of the CDR3 is TGTGCCAGTAGTATGATCAGAGGCCCGAACACCGGGGAGCTGTTTTTT. The encoded protein is CASSMIRGPNTGELFF.

This clonotype was seen only once. The V call is TRBV29-1, the J call TRBJ2-5; D not resolved. With 8 bases removed from V and 2 bases from J, the gap between germline ends came to 15 bases. The CDR3 sequence is 13 residues long. The germline gives CDR1 SQVTM, CDR2 ANQGSEA. The CDR3 DNA is TGCAGCAGCCAAAGGTTGCCGCAAGAGACCCAGTACTTC. The encoded protein is CSSQRLPQETQYF.

This clonotype was counted many times. V and J are TRBV12-3 or TRBV12-4 and TRBJ1-3, with 7 bases aligning to TRBD1. J gave up 2 bases and V 5 bases, and 12 bases lay outside the gene matches. The CDR3 sequence is 17 residues long. The CDR3 loop is CASSPRRQGSPGNTIYF. CDR3 in DNA: TGTGCCAGCAGTCCCCGACGACAGGGATCCCCTGGAAACACCATATATTTT.

This chain connects TRBV25-1 to TRBJ1-5; TRBD1 agrees at 10 bases. The CDR3 runs 13 residues. Germline loops: CDR1 MGHDK, CDR2 SYGVNS. This CDR3 reads CASLDRGNQPQHF. In nucleotides, the CDR3 is TGTGCTAGCTTGGACAGGGGGAATCAGCCCCAGCATTTT.

Ten or more counts support this clonotype. The chain links TRBV2 to TRBJ2-5; the D is unclear. Between the trimmed V and J ends, which lost 0 bases and 4 bases, there was a span of 15 bases. CDR3 length equals 16 residues. Germline CDR1 SNHLY, CDR2 FYNNEI. The CDR3 region is CASSEARAIKGETQYF. The CDR3, as DNA: TGTGCCAGCAGTGAAGCGCGAGCCATCAAAGGAGAGACCCAGTACTTC.

As concerns this clonotype: A much bigger clone sits one base away, suggesting this may be a read error. The chain combines TRBV10-3 with TRBJ1-4, with unresolved D. The CDR3 contains 14 residues. Germline V gene sequence: CDR1 ENHRY, CDR2 SYGVKD. Trimming left V 2 bases short and J 7 bases short, with 11 bases between. CDR3 region: CAISEDTLSEKLFF. The CDR3, as DNA: TGTGCCATCAGTGAGGACACCTTGAGTGAAAAACTGTTTTTT.

The CDR3 loop is CSANSGTSGIYEQFF. CDR3 in DNA: TGCAGCGCAAATTCCGGGACTAGCGGGATCTATGAGCAGTTCTTC. The V gene is TRBV20-1, the J gene TRBJ2-7; 13 nucleotides match TRBD2. TRBJ2-1 matches the DNA end more closely, so the J call is doubtful. This CDR3 has 15 amino acids. The germline V gene encodes CDR1 DFQATT and CDR2 SNEGSKA (reference sequence).

The V gene is TRBV20-1, the J gene TRBJ2-7, with 7 bases lining up with TRBD2. CDR3 length: 14 amino acids. The junction had 9 bases not matched to a gene; V was cut back by 4 bases and J by 3 bases. CDR1 and CDR2 (germline): DFQATT, SNEGSKA (reference sequence). The CDR3 DNA is TGCAGTGCTACTTGGGGACTAAAAAGCTACGAGCAGTACTTC. Translating it yields CSATWGLKSYEQYF.

As concerns this clonotype: As the CDR3 is not closed by the conserved phenylalanine or tryptophan, this likely results from a read error. The DNA is left out, because the CDR3 cannot be placed on it with certainty; the CDR3 is given as TCRdb lists it. V gene TRBV20-1 combines with J gene TRBJ1-6. Germline CDR1 is DFQATT and CDR2 is SNEGSKA (reference sequence). The CDR3 contains 8 residues when both ends are counted. CDR3 amino acids: CSARDYPQ.

This clonotype was detected many times. This rearrangement joins TRBV7-9 to TRBJ2-7; no firm D call. CDR3 length: 13 residues. Germline assignment: CDR1 SEHNR and CDR2 FQNEAQ (reference sequence). The V gene lost 4 bases and the J gene lost 3 bases, with 10 bases spanning the gap. CDR3 bases: TGTGCCAGCAGCTACCCGGCTGGCTACGAGCAGTACTTC. Its translation: CASSYPAGYEQYF.

The chain combines TRBV4-2 with TRBJ1-2; TRBD1 is a possible D gene (5 bases). CDR3 size: 17 residues. Trimming removed 0 bases from V and 6 bases from J, with 20 bases in between. The V gene's germline CDR1 is LGHNA and CDR2 YNFKEQ. The CDR3 region has the DNA TGTGCCAGCAGCCAAGATCTTGGGACCGGCGCCAGTCATGGCTACACCTTC. It encodes CASSQDLGTGASHGYTF.

This clonotype was observed a single time. This chain links TRBV10-3 with TRBJ2-7; 10 bases are shared with TRBD1. This CDR3 has 17 residues. V was clipped by 6 bases and J by 2 bases; unmatched bases: 13. CDR1 ENHRY and CDR2 SYGVKD come from the germline V gene. CDR3 DNA: TGTGCCATCAGCTATACACCGGGACAGGGGCAACCCTACGAGCAGTACTTC. Protein sequence: CAISYTPGQGQPYEQYF.

This clonotype was seen many times. The chain couples TRBV15 to TRBJ2-7; tentatively, D is TRBD1 or TRBD2 (5 bases each). Trimming removed 3 bases at V and 3 bases at J, with 12 bases between. CDR1 is LNHNV, CDR2 YYDKDF, per germline (reference sequence). The CDR3 is 14 residues long. CDR3 nucleotide sequence: TGTGCCACCAGCAGTCCGGGACGGAGCTACGAGCAGTACTTC. It is translated as CATSSPGRSYEQYF.

This clonotype has a count of ten or more. DNA of the CDR3: TGTGCCACCAGCAGAGATAGCTGGACAGGGACCCAAGAGACCCAGTACTTC. This encodes CATSRDSWTGTQETQYF. V gene TRBV15 combines with J gene TRBJ2-5, with TRBD1 identical over 8 bases. This CDR3 is built from 17 residues. V was clipped by 0 bases and J by 1 base; unmatched bases: 7. Looked up from germline, CDR1 is LNHNV and CDR2 is YYDKDF (reference sequence).

The sample holds many counts of this clonotype. V usage is TRBV12-3 or TRBV12-4 and J usage is TRBJ1-4, with 10 bases that match TRBD1. This CDR3 contains 14 residues. V shed 4 bases and J 5 bases; nucleotides not matched to a gene: 1. Here the CDR3 reads CASSWTGGNEKLFF. The CDR3 nucleotides are TGTGCCAGCAGTTGGACAGGGGGGAATGAAAAACTGTTTTTT.

This chain joins TRBV12-3 or TRBV12-4 and TRBJ2-5; D is tentatively TRBD1 or TRBD2 (6 bases each). Deletions cut 7 bases from V and 6 bases from J, with 21 bases between. This CDR3 region has 15 residues. The CDR3 loop is CASILRGSGAKTQYF. The CDR3 nucleotides are TGTGCCAGCATCCTCAGGGGTAGCGGAGCGAAGACCCAGTACTTC.